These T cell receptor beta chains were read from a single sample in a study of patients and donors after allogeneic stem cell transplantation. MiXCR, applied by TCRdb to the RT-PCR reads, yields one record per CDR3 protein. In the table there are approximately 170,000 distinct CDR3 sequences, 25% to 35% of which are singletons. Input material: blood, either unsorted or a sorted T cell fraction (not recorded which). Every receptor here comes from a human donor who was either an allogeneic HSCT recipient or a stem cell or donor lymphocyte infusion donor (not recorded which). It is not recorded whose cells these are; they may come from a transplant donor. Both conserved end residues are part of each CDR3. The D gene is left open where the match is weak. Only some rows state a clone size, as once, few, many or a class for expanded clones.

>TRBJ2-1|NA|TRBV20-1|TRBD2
TGCAGTGCTAGAGGCATACGGGAGGGATCCTACAATGAGCAGTTCTTC
CSARGIREGSYNEQFF
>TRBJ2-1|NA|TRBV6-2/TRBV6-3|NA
TGTGCCAGCAGTTACTCCGGGATAGCGATGTACAATGAGCAGTTCTTC
CASSYSGIAMYNEQFF
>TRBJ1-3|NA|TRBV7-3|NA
TGTGCCAGCAGCGCCGGGTTAGGGGCTGGAAACACCATATATTTT
CASSAGLGAGNTIYF
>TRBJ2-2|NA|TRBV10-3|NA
TGTGCCATCCTACGGGTCAACACCGGGGAGCTGTTTTTT
CAILRVNTGELFF
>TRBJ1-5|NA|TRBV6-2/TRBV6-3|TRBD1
TGTGCCAGCACGGTACAGGGGGATTATCAGCCCCAGCATTTT
CASTVQGDYQPQHF
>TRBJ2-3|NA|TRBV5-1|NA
TGCGCCAGCAGCTTGGCGGGAGCCGCAGATACGCAGTATTTT
CASSLAGAADTQYF
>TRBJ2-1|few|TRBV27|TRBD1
TGTGCCAGCTCCTCCGGGACAGGGGTCTACAATGAGCAGTTCTTC
CASSSGTGVYNEQFF
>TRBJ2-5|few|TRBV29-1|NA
TGCAGCGTTGAAAGCGTGGTTCAAGAGACCCAGTACTTC
CSVESVVQETQYF
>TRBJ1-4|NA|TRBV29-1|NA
TGCAGCGCTGAGGGTGGGTCAGGAGAAAAACTGTTTTTT
CSAEGGSGEKLFF
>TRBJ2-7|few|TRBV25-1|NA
TGTGCCAGCAGTGATACAGGGAGGTCTTCCTACGAGCAGTACTTC
CASSDTGRSSYEQYF
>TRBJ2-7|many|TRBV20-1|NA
TGCAGTGCTAGAGGAGGAGGAGAGCAGTACTTC
CSARGGGEQYF
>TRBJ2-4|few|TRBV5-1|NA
TGCGCCAGCGGGGAAGGGCCTCTAGCCAAAAACATTCAGTACTTC
CASGEGPLAKNIQYF
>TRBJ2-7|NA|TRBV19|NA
TGTGCCAGTAGTATATCCGACATATCCTACGAGCAGTACTTC
CASSISDISYEQYF
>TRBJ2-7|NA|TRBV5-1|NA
TGCGCCAGCAGCCTCGACCCCAACTACGAGCAGTACTTC
CASSLDPNYEQYF
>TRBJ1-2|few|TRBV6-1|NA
TGTGCCAGCAGGGCCCCAGGGACCAACTATGGCTACACCTTC
CASRAPGTNYGYTF
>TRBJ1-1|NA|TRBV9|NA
TGTGCCAGCAGCGTAGAAGGGGGGAGCACTGAAGCTTTCTTT
CASSVEGGSTEAFF
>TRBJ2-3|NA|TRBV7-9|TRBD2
TGTGCCGGCAGCAAAACTAGCGGGAGGCCTATCACAGATACGCAGTATTTT
CAGSKTSGRPITDTQYF
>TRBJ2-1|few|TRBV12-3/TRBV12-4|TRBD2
TGTGCCAGCAGGGGGAGGGTAAAGGGTGAGCAGTTCTTC
CASRGRVKGEQFF
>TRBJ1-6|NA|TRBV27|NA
TGTGCCAGCAGTCCGCGGATAAGCTCCTATAATTCACCCCTCCACTTT
CASSPRISSYNSPLHF
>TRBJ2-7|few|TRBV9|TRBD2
TGTGCCAGCAGCGTAGGAGTCGGGGGGACTAGCGGCGACGAGCAGTACTTC
CASSVGVGGTSGDEQYF
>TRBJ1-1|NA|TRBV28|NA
TGTGCCAGCTCCGTGGTGGTGAACACTGAAGCTTTCTTT
CASSVVVNTEAFF
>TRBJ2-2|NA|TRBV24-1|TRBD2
TGTGCCACCAGTGAGGGTTCTAGCGGGGATCCTTGCGGGGAGCTGTTTTTT
CATSEGSSGDPCGELFF
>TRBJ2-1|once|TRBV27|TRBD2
TGTGCCAGCAATTTAGCGGGATCGTACAATGAGCAGTTCTTC
CASNLAGSYNEQFF